The present T cell receptor (beta chain) was sequenced within a study of T cell changes during pregnancy in multiple sclerosis. V gave up 1 base and J gave up 7 bases, with 13 bases separating them. The CDR3 totals 15 residues. CDR1 is SGHTA, CDR2 FQGNSA, per germline. The table came from immunoSEQ multiplex PCR; TCRdb's copy has only in-frame clones and leaves some out. The sample has tens of thousands of clones, around 92% seen once. This clone was seen more than once but under ten times. The chain links TRBV7-2 to TRBJ2-2; a weak D match, TRBD2 (5 bases). This TCR came from a female donor with multiple sclerosis, enrolled in a pregnancy study. This specimen consisted of CD4+ T cells from peripheral blood mononuclear cells, obtained after pregnancy. The CDR3 DNA reads TGTGCCAGCAGCTTAGAATCCGAGGGTATCGGGGAGCTGTTTTTT. This codes for CASSLESEGIGELFF.